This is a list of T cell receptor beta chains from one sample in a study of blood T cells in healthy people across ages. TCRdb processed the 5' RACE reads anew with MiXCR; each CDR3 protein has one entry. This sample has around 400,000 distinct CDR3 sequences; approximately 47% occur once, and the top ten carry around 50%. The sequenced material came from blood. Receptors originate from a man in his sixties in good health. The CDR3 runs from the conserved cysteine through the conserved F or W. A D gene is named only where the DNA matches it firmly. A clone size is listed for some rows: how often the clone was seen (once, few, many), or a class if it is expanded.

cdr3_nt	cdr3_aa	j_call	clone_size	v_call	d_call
TGCAGTGCTAGAGGGAACAATCAGCCCCAGCATTTT	CSARGNNQPQHF	TRBJ1-5	NA	TRBV20-1	NA
TGTGCCAGCAGCGCCTCTGGAGCGGGAGGTACAGATACGCAGTATTTT	CASSASGAGGTDTQYF	TRBJ2-3	few	TRBV9	TRBD2
TGTGCCAGCAGCTCGGGACTAGCGGGGACATATAAAACAGATACGCAGTATTTT	CASSSGLAGTYKTDTQYF	TRBJ2-3	NA	TRBV6-1	TRBD2
TGCAGCGTGGGGTTTTCGGGGGGAGGCGAGCAGTACTTC	CSVGFSGGGEQYF	TRBJ2-7	few	TRBV29-1	TRBD2
TGTGCCAGCAGTGAGCGGGGTAGCGGGATGCAAGGCACCGGGGAGCTGTTTTTT	CASSERGSGMQGTGELFF	TRBJ2-2	NA	TRBV2	TRBD2
TGTGCCAGCAGCCAAGAAGGTAGCGGCCCCTACGAGCAGTACTTC	CASSQEGSGPYEQYF	TRBJ2-7	NA	TRBV4-2	NA
TGCAGCTTCCGACAGCACTCTGGAAACACCATATATTTT	CSFRQHSGNTIYF	TRBJ1-3	once	TRBV29-1	NA
TGTGCCAGCAGTTCAAAGGCGAACACTGAAGCTTTCTTT	CASSSKANTEAFF	TRBJ1-1	once	TRBV12-3/TRBV12-4	NA
TGTGCCAGCAGGGGACAGGGGAGGAATGGCTACACCTTC	CASRGQGRNGYTF	TRBJ1-2	few	TRBV25-1	TRBD1
TGTGCCAGCAGCTTAGATGGTTCGGGGATAGGGGTCCAAGAGACCCAGTACTTC	CASSLDGSGIGVQETQYF	TRBJ2-5	NA	TRBV11-2	NA
TGTGCCAGCAGCTTAGGAGGACTAGAGCAAGAGACCCAGTACTTC	CASSLGGLEQETQYF	TRBJ2-5	NA	TRBV7-8	TRBD2
TGTGCCAGCAGCACCATAACGGGGACCGACTATGGCTACACCTTC	CASSTITGTDYGYTF	TRBJ1-2	few	TRBV7-9	NA
TGCAGCGTTGAAGATAGGGGGAGGGGGCCTGCCTACGAGCAGTACTTC	CSVEDRGRGPAYEQYF	TRBJ2-7	few	TRBV29-1	NA
TGTGCCAGCAGTTTAGGTGGCAGAGCCAAGGGGACCCAGTACTTC	CASSLGGRAKGTQYF	TRBJ2-5	few	TRBV12-3/TRBV12-4	NA
TGTGCCAGCAGCTTTGTTCCCGGGCTCTCCATCAATGTGCAGTTCTTC	CASSFVPGLSINVQFF	TRBJ2-1	NA	TRBV7-9	NA
TGCGCCAGCAGCTATCCCCGGGACAGGAACACAGATACGCAGTATTTT	CASSYPRDRNTDTQYF	TRBJ2-3	few	TRBV5-1	TRBD1
TGCGCCAGCAGCTTGCGTGGAGTCGCTGAAGATACGCAGTATTTT	CASSLRGVAEDTQYF	TRBJ2-3	NA	TRBV5-1	NA
TGTGCCAGCAGCGCTAATAGCGGGGGAGAAAAACTGTTTTTT	CASSANSGGEKLFF	TRBJ1-4	NA	TRBV11-2	NA
TGTGCCAGCCGGCCCCCCCCAAGAGCGGGGGGGCTTTACGAGCAGTACTTC	CASRPPPRAGGLYEQYF	TRBJ2-7	few	TRBV7-9	TRBD2
TGCAGCGTTGAGAGGTCAGAAGGGGCCTACGAGCAGTACTTC	CSVERSEGAYEQYF	TRBJ2-7	NA	TRBV29-1	NA
TGTGCCAGCAGTCGGACCCAATACACGGATACGCAGTATTTT	CASSRTQYTDTQYF	TRBJ2-3	NA	TRBV14	NA
TGTGCCAGCAGCCGGACTAGCGGGAACAACGAGCAGTACTTC	CASSRTSGNNEQYF	TRBJ2-7	NA	TRBV3-1	TRBD2
TGCGCCAGCCGGGGCGAAATCGGTGGGCAGTTCTTC	CASRGEIGGQFF	TRBJ2-1	NA	TRBV10-1	NA
TGTGCCAGCAGTGGCCTTGTGGGGCCATACAATGAGCAGTACTTC	CASSGLVGPYNEQYF	TRBJ2-5	few	TRBV2	NA
TGTGCCAGCAGCCCGGATGGGGGTTGGGAGACCCAGTACTTC	CASSPDGGWETQYF	TRBJ2-5	NA	TRBV7-9	NA
TGTGCCAGCAGTGGCCTAGACCTGGGTGAGCAGTTCTTC	CASSGLDLGEQFF	TRBJ2-1	NA	TRBV2	NA
TGTGCCTGGAGTGGTGTGGTCCAAGAGACCCAGTACTTC	CAWSGVVQETQYF	TRBJ2-5	NA	TRBV30	NA
TGTGCCAGCAGCTTTGACGGCTCTAGCACAGATACGCAGTATTTT	CASSFDGSSTDTQYF	TRBJ2-3	NA	TRBV7-2	NA
TGTGCCAGCAGCCAAGAGGTCTGGACCGCGAGGGGGGAAAAACTGTTTTTT	CASSQEVWTARGEKLFF	TRBJ1-4	NA	TRBV14	NA
TGTGCCAGCAGCTCCGGGACTAGCGGTTACAATGAGCAGTTCTTC	CASSSGTSGYNEQFF	TRBJ2-1	few	TRBV6-6	TRBD2
TGCAGTGCTAGAGACCTCGAAAAGGTGGGGGACAGGGGGCTCGATGAGCAGTTCTTC	CSARDLEKVGDRGLDEQFF	TRBJ2-1	NA	TRBV20-1	TRBD1
TGTGCCAGCAAGGGTAGGGCCTACAATGAGCAGTTCTTC	CASKGRAYNEQFF	TRBJ2-1	many	TRBV27	NA
TGCAGTGCTAGGACTCGATATCGGGATACGCAGTATTTT	CSARTRYRDTQYF	TRBJ2-3	NA	TRBV20-1	NA
TGTGCCAGCAGCTTAGGGGTGGGAGGTGAGCAGTTCTTC	CASSLGVGGEQFF	TRBJ2-1	NA	TRBV7-2	NA
TGTGCCAGCAGCCTACGACAGGGTAATCCTAACGTCCTGACTTTC	CASSLRQGNPNVLTF	TRBJ2-6	NA	TRBV7-9	TRBD1
TGTGCCAGCGGACGGGACAGGGGGGCAGATACGCAGTATTTT	CASGRDRGADTQYF	TRBJ2-3	many	TRBV2	TRBD1
TGTGCCAGCCAGGGGGACAGGGGCTATGGCTACACCTTC	CASQGDRGYGYTF	TRBJ1-2	NA	TRBV28	TRBD1
TGTGCCAGCAGTTACAGGAGCCGCCCGGAGAAAGAGACCCAGTACTTC	CASSYRSRPEKETQYF	TRBJ2-5	few	TRBV6-6	NA
TGTGCCAGCAGTGTAAACAGGGACGGCGGGGCCAACGTCCTGACTTTC	CASSVNRDGGANVLTF	TRBJ2-6	NA	TRBV6-1	NA
TGTGCCAGCAGCCAAGAGGGACTAGCGGGCTACGAGCAGTACTTC	CASSQEGLAGYEQYF	TRBJ2-7	few	TRBV3-1	TRBD2
TGTGCCAGCAGCCGTCGGGCAAACTACAATGAGCAGTACTTC	CASSRRANYNEQYF	TRBJ2-7	NA	TRBV11-3	NA
TGCAGTCACAGGGACTCTAACTATGGCTACACCTTC	CSHRDSNYGYTF	TRBJ1-2	NA	TRBV20-1	NA
TGTGCCAGCAGTTGGAAGGGCTTTGGCACAGATACGCAGTATTTT	CASSWKGFGTDTQYF	TRBJ2-3	once	TRBV12-3/TRBV12-4	NA
TGTGCCAGCAGCCCCGGGACTAGCGCAAATACGCAGTATTTT	CASSPGTSANTQYF	TRBJ2-3	NA	TRBV9	TRBD2
TGTGCCATCCGGGACAGGGCATACGAGACCCAGTACTTC	CAIRDRAYETQYF	TRBJ2-5	NA	TRBV10-3	TRBD1
TGTGCCAGCAGCGCCCGGACAGGATTAATCTACGAGCAGTACTTC	CASSARTGLIYEQYF	TRBJ2-7	NA	TRBV7-6	TRBD1
TGTGCCATCAGTGATAGGGGACAGGGGAACACTGAAGCTTTCTTT	CAISDRGQGNTEAFF	TRBJ1-1	NA	TRBV10-3	TRBD1
TGTGCCACCTCGTCCACGTACCCCTACGAGCAGTACTTC	CATSSTYPYEQYF	TRBJ2-7	NA	TRBV15	NA